The sequence of this TCR beta chain was determined in a study of cytotoxic CD8 clonotypes in ibrutinib-treated CLL. Study-level results: Clonality climbed at ibrutinib response, then dropped toward baseline at progression. In sustained-remission versus progressing patients, sampling times differed.

Genomic DNA in a quantity of about 2 micrograms was derived from cryopreserved PBMCs for TCR beta libraries. In regard to this clone: Its antigen is unidentified.

This table comes from immunoSEQ multiplex PCR, and its TCRdb copy is limited to in-frame clones, with some not included. The sample consists of about 200,000 clones, roughly 65% of them appearing once. The CDR3 length is 15 residues. Germline V CDR1 and CDR2: SGHDT, YYEEEE. Trimming removed 4 bases from V and 4 bases from J; junction bases left unmatched: 10. This TCR was recovered from a human donor with chronic lymphocytic leukemia. The sequenced sample was PBMCs, obtained after 12 months of ibrutinib treatment. This chain uses TRBV5-6 with TRBJ1-2, with TRBD1 matching over 7 bases. This chain's CDR3 is CASSKLTGVAYGYTF. Here the CDR3 DNA reads TGTGCCAGCAGCAAATTAACAGGGGTAGCCTATGGCTACACCTTC.